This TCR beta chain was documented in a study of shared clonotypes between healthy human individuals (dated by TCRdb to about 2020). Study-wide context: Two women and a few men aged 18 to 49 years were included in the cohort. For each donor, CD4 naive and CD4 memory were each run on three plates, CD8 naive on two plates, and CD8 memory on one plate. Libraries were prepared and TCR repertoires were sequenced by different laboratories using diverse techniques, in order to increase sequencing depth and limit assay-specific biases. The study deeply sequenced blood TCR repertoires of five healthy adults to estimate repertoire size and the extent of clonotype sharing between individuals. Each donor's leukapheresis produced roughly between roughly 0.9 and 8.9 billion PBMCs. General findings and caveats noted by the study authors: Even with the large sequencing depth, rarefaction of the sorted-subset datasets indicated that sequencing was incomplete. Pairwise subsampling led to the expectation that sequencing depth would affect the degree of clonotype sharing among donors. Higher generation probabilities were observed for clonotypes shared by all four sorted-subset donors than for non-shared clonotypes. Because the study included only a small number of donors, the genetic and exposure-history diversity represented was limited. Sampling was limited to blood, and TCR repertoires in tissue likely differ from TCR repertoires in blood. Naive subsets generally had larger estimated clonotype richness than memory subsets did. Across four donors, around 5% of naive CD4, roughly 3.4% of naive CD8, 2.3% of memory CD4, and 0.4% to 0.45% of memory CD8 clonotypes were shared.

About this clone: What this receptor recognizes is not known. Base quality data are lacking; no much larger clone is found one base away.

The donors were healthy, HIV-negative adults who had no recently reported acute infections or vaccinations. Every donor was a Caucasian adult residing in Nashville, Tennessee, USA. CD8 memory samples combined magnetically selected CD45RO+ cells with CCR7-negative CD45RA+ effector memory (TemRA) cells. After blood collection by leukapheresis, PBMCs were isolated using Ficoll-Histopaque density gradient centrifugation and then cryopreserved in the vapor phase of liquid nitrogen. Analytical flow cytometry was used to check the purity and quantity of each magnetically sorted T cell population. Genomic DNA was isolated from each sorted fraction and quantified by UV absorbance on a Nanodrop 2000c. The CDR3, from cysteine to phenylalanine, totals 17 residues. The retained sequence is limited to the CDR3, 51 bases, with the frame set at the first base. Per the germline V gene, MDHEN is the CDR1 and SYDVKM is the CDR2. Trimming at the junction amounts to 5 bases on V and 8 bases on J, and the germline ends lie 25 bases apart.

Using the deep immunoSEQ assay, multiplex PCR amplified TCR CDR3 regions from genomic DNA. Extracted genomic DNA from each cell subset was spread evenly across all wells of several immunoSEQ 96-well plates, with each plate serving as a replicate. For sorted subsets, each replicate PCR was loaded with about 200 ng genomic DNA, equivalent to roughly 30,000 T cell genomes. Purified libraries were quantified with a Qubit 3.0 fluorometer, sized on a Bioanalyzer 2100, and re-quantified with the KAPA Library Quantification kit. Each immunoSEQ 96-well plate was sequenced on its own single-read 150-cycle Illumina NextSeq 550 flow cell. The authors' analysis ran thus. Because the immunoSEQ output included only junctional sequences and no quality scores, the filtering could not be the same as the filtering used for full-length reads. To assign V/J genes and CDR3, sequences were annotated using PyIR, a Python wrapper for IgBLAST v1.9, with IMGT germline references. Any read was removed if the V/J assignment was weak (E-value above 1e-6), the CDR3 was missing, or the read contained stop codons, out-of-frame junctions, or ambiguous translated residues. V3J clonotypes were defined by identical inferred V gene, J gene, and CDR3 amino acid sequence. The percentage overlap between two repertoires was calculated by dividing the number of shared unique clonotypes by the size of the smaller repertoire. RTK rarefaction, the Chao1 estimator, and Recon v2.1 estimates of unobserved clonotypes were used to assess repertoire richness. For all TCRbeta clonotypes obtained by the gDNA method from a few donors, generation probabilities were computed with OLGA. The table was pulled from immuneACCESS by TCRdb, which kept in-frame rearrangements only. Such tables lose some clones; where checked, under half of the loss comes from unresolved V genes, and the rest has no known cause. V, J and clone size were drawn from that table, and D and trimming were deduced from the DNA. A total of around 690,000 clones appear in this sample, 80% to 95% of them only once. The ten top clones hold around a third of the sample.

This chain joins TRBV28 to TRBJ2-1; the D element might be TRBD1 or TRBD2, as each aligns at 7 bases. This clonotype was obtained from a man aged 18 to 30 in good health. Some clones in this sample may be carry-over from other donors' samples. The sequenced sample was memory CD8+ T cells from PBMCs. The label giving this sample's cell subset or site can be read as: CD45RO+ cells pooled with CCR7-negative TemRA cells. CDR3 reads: CASSPQGGGRWIDEQFF. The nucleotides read TGTGCCAGCAGTCCCCAGGGGGGAGGGCGATGGATTGATGAGCAGTTCTTC.